This is a list of T cell receptor beta chains from one sample in a study of blood T cell repertoires in COVID-19. Clones were read by immunoSEQ multiplex PCR, and TCRdb kept only the in-frame ones, dropping some. The sample gives fewer than 300,000 clones, over 80% of which show up once; 2.6% is in the top ten. The sample taken for sequencing was peripheral blood. These receptors originate from a woman aged 70-85 years with active or convalescent COVID-19. CDR3s include the opening cysteine and the closing phenylalanine or tryptophan. The D gene is left open where the match is weak. Clone size appears in some rows only: once, few, many, or a class for an expanded clone.

J gene,clone size,D gene,V gene,CDR3 DNA,CDR3 protein
TRBJ1-2,-,TRBD1,TRBV2,TGTGCCAGCAGGCCGACAGGGGTATGGTCAGATGGCTACACCTTC,CASRPTGVWSDGYTF
TRBJ1-1,once,-,TRBV7-6,TGTGCCAGCAGCTCCGGCGGGGGACACCGAAAGAACACTGAAGCTTTCTTT,CASSSGGGHRKNTEAFF
TRBJ1-2,-,TRBD1,TRBV2,TGTGCCAGCAGTGGCTTCCAGGGGGGACACGGCTACACCTTC,CASSGFQGGHGYTF
TRBJ1-2,once,-,TRBV10-3,TGTGCCATCAGTCAGGGCCCCTATGGCTACACCTTC,CAISQGPYGYTF
TRBJ2-3,-,TRBD1,TRBV11-3,TGTGCCAGCAGCTCGGACAGGAGAGATACGCAGTATTTT,CASSSDRRDTQYF
TRBJ2-5,-,-,TRBV19,TGTGCCAGTAGTATGAGCGGGGAGACCCAGTACTTC,CASSMSGETQYF
TRBJ1-5,-,-,TRBV6-1,TGTGCCAGCAGTGACCCGCGACAGGTCCTAAATCAGCCCCAGCATTTT,CASSDPRQVLNQPQHF
TRBJ2-7,-,TRBD1,TRBV6-5,TGTGCCAGCAGTTACGGGACAGATTACGAGCAGTACTTC,CASSYGTDYEQYF
TRBJ2-3,-,TRBD2,TRBV7-2,TGTGCCAGCAGCTTATTCCTAGCGGGGGGGCAGTTGGGAGATACGCAGTATTTT,CASSLFLAGGQLGDTQYF
TRBJ2-2,-,-,TRBV19,TGTGCCAGTAGGAGGATGACAGAGAACACCGGGGAGCTGTTTTTT,CASRRMTENTGELFF
TRBJ2-5,-,-,TRBV10-3,TGTGCCATCAGTTTAAGCGGGGAGACCCAGTACTTC,CAISLSGETQYF
TRBJ2-3,-,-,TRBV24-1,TGTGCCACCCGAACAGGCGGGGGCACAGATACGCAGTATTTT,CATRTGGGTDTQYF
TRBJ2-2,-,TRBD2,TRBV3-1/TRBV3-2,TGTGCCAGCAGCCAGCCGGGACTAGCGGGAGATGATACCGGGGAGCTGTTTTTT,CASSQPGLAGDDTGELFF
TRBJ1-2,once,-,TRBV16,TGTGCCAGCAGCCAATCACGGTCTAACTATGGCTACACCTTC,CASSQSRSNYGYTF
TRBJ1-2,-,-,TRBV3-1/TRBV3-2,TGTGCCAGCAGAAACAGGGCGACGAATGGCTACACCTTC,CASRNRATNGYTF
TRBJ2-7,-,-,TRBV4-3,TGCGCCAGCAGCCAAGATCTCGGGGGAGGCGGGTACGAGCAGTACTTC,CASSQDLGGGGYEQYF
TRBJ2-3,-,TRBD2,TRBV10-3,TGTGCCCTACGGACTAGCGGGAACACAGATACGCAGTATTTT,CALRTSGNTDTQYF
TRBJ2-1,-,TRBD2,TRBV14,TGTGCCAGCAGCCAGTTCGGGAGGGGCGATGAGCAGTTCTTC,CASSQFGRGDEQFF
TRBJ2-3,few,-,TRBV18,TGTGCCAGCTCAACCGACCCAACTATTACGCAGTATTTT,CASSTDPTITQYF
TRBJ1-2,-,TRBD1,TRBV19,TGTGCCAGTAGTGGGACAGGGGGCTTGAATGGCTACACCTTC,CASSGTGGLNGYTF
TRBJ2-1,-,-,TRBV21-1,TGTGCCAGCAGCAAAGGCGTCCTCGGGGGTTTTGAATCCTACAATGAGCAGTTCTTC,CASSKGVLGGFESYNEQFF
TRBJ1-5,-,-,TRBV27,TGTGCCAGCAGCCGATGGGGGGGCAATCAGCCCCAGCATTTT,CASSRWGGNQPQHF
TRBJ1-1,-,-,TRBV6-6,TGTGCCAGCAGTCTAACAGGGCCCGGCCTAGGCGGCACTGAAGCTTTCTTT,CASSLTGPGLGGTEAFF
TRBJ1-1,-,-,TRBV12-3/TRBV12-4,TGTGCCAGCAGTCCAGGAACAACGGGGGCTTTCTTT,CASSPGTTGAFF
TRBJ2-3,-,TRBD2,TRBV2,TGTGCCAGCAGGATTGGGGTGGGGAGGGGTTACACAGATACGCAGTATTTT,CASRIGVGRGYTDTQYF
TRBJ1-5,few,-,TRBV5-8,TGTGCCAGCACAAATCAGCCCCAGCATTTT,CASTNQPQHF
TRBJ1-2,once,-,TRBV11-2,TGTGCCAGCAGCTCCGCACTGGACTATGGCTACACCTTC,CASSSALDYGYTF
TRBJ2-3,-,TRBD2,TRBV5-6,TGTGCCAGCAGCCCGGGACTAGCGGGGGGTTTGACAGATACGCAGTATTTT,CASSPGLAGGLTDTQYF
TRBJ2-6,once,TRBD1,TRBV19,TGTGCCAGTAGTAGGGACAGGGCGGCCGGGGCCAACGTCCTGACTTTC,CASSRDRAAGANVLTF
TRBJ1-4,-,TRBD1,TRBV18,TGTGCCAGCTCCGAGTACAGGGGAGCCCTTAATGAAAAACTGTTTTTT,CASSEYRGALNEKLFF
TRBJ2-3,-,TRBD2,TRBV6-2/TRBV6-3,TGTGCCAGCAGTTACTCCGGAGCGGGGGTAACAGATACGCAGTATTTT,CASSYSGAGVTDTQYF
TRBJ2-5,-,TRBD2,TRBV27,TGTGCCAGCAGTCTAGCGGGAATGGGGTTGGAGGAGACCCAGTACTTC,CASSLAGMGLEETQYF
TRBJ2-1,-,TRBD2,TRBV19,TGTGCCAGTTGCCCCCGACTAGCGGGAGCTAATGAGCAGTTCTTC,CASCPRLAGANEQFF